The 16 T cell receptor beta chains in this list originate from one sample, sequenced in a study of blood T cell repertoires in COVID-19. Profiled with immunoSEQ multiplex PCR; TCRdb holds only in-frame clones, not every one. In the table there are 250,000 to 400,000 clones, under 90% of which are singletons. Sequencing input: PBMCs or T cells enriched from blood (not recorded which). The receptors stem from a man between 60 and 70 years old who had recovered from COVID-19.

This rearrangement joins TRBV29-1 to TRBJ2-4; 7 bases match TRBD1. V lost 6 bases and J lost 2; bases outside the gene matches: 13. Germline values: CDR1 SQVTM, CDR2 ANQGSEA. The CDR3 spans 16 residues. CDR3 region: CSVRGPRQGTKNIQYF. The CDR3 region has the DNA TGCAGCGTGAGGGGGCCGAGGCAGGGTACCAAAAACATTCAGTACTTC.

V usage is TRBV2 and J usage is TRBJ2-4; D might be TRBD2 (5 bases). This CDR3 contains 16 residues. Between the trimmed V and J ends, which lost 1 base and 0 bases, there was a span of 10 bases. CDR1 SNHLY and CDR2 FYNNEI come from the germline V gene. The CDR3 loop is CASSEGFGLAKNIQYF. Here the CDR3 DNA reads TGTGCCAGCAGTGAAGGTTTTGGACTAGCCAAAAACATTCAGTACTTC.

A note on this clone: One junction end disagrees with the germline gene, perhaps due to a read error. This chain uses TRBV23-1 with TRBJ2-7; no clear D. TRBV23-1 is an ORF, with its function uncertain. The CDR3 contains 11 residues. This CDR3 is CASSQSCEQYF. In nucleotides, the CDR3 is TGCGCCAGCAGCCAATCCTGCGAGCAGTACTTC.

The chain joins TRBV7-2 to TRBJ2-3; a possible D gene is TRBD2 (6 bases). The CDR3 spans 18 residues. The V gene's germline CDR1 is SGHTA and CDR2 FQGNSA. With 3 bases removed from V and 1 base from J, the gap between germline ends came to 20 bases. CDR3 amino acids: CASSFVVRERRGTDTQYF. In DNA form, the CDR3 reads TGTGCCAGCAGCTTCGTCGTGAGGGAGAGGAGGGGCACAGATACGCAGTATTTT.

CDR3 residues: CASSLGAANTEAFF. In nucleotides, the CDR3 is TGTGCCAGCAGCTTAGGGGCGGCGAACACTGAAGCTTTCTTT. The chain recombines TRBV13 with TRBJ1-1, with no clear D. Germline lookup yields CDR1 PRHDT and CDR2 FYEKMQ (reference sequence). The CDR3 covers 14 residues. Trimming took 0 bases from V and 1 from J, leaving 6 bases between them.

J is TRBJ2-1 and V is TRBV2; 10 nucleotides agree with TRBD2. The CDR3 has 13 amino acids. The V gene end was trimmed by 8 bases and the J gene end by 5 bases; junction bases not matched to a gene: 3. Germline V gives CDR1 SNHLY, CDR2 FYNNEI. The CDR3 DNA sequence: TGTGCCAGCCCGCTAGCGGGGGACAATGAGCAGTTCTTC. Amino acids: CASPLAGDNEQFF.

This clone was counted only a few times. The same CDR3 arises from other DNA sequences in this sample as well. The chain links TRBV30 to TRBJ1-1, with TRBD1 matching 7 bases. Germline V gene lookup returns CDR1 GTSNPN and CDR2 SVGIG (reference sequence). The CDR3 length is 14 residues. V shed 4 bases, J shed 2 bases, and the junction held 7 bases outside the gene matches. CDR3 sequence reads: CAWNLGQVNTEAFF. The CDR3, as DNA: TGTGCCTGGAACCTTGGACAGGTAAACACTGAAGCTTTCTTT.

The chain combines TRBV7-3 with TRBJ2-3; the match to TRBD2 covers 9 bases. Per germline, CDR1 SGHTA and CDR2 FQGTGA. J lost 3 bases, V lost 5 bases, and 18 bases had no gene match. The CDR3 is 19 amino acids. The CDR3 DNA sequence: TGTGCCAGCAGCCCGCGGGGGGTTGGCGGGAGGGCGGGGACAGATACGCAGTATTTT. Protein: CASSPRGVGGRAGTDTQYF.

A few counts support this clone. The chain combines TRBV28 with TRBJ2-2; tentatively, D is TRBD1 (5 bases). CDR1 MDHEN and CDR2 SYDVKM come from the germline V gene. The germline V and J ends were trimmed by 5 bases and 0 bases, with 16 bases remaining between them. The CDR3 contains 17 residues. CDR3 DNA: TGTGCCAGCAGTCCCCATCAGGGTGCAACGAACACCGGGGAGCTGTTTTTT. This translates into CASSPHQGATNTGELFF. The full variable domain, rest sourced from reference TRBV28 and TRBJ2-2, is DVKVTQSSRYLVKRTGEKVFLECVQDMDHENMFWYRQDPGLGLRLIYFSYDVKMKEKGDIPEGYSVSREKKERFSLILESASTNQTSMYLCASSPHQGATNTGELFFGEGSRLTVL.

The DNA of the CDR3 is TGTGCCAGTGGAGGACAGGACTCTGGAAACACCATATATTTT. Amino acid sequence: CASGGQDSGNTIYF. This chain joins TRBV19 and TRBJ1-3; 7 positions agree with TRBD1. From germline, CDR1 is LNHDA and CDR2 SQIVND (reference sequence). Trimming cost V 8 bases and J 0 bases; bases outside gene matches: 4. The CDR3 contains 14 residues.

This chain's CDR3 is CASSPGVNTEAFF. The CDR3 region has the DNA TGTGCCAGCAGCCCCGGGGTGAACACTGAAGCTTTCTTT. J is TRBJ1-1 and V is TRBV6-4; D remains ambiguous. Germline CDR1 reads MRHNA; CDR2 reads SNTAGT. The CDR3 is 13 residues long. V shed 6 bases and J shed 0 bases, with 8 bases lying between them.

The sample holds a few counts of this clone. The chain has TRBV28 and TRBJ1-4, with 10 positions matching TRBD1. The CDR3 spans 15 residues. V lost 7 bases and J lost 6; bases outside the gene matches: 8. From germline, CDR1 is MDHEN and CDR2 SYDVKM. The CDR3 coding sequence is TGTGCCAGCACCCCGGCCGGGACAGGGGATGAAAAACTGTTTTTT. Amino acids: CASTPAGTGDEKLFF.

The rearrangement joins TRBV6-5 to TRBJ2-7; TRBD1 matches 8 bases. V shed 1 base and J 6 bases; nucleotides not matched to a gene: 2. CDR1 MNHEY and CDR2 SVGAGI come from the germline V gene. This CDR3 region has 13 residues. CDR3 DNA: TGTGCCAGCAGTTACTTCCAGGGGGCCGAGCAGTACTTC. Its protein is CASSYFQGAEQYF.

V is TRBV3-1 (or the pseudogene TRBV3-2) and J is TRBJ2-5, with 10 bases matching TRBD2. The J segment lost 3 bases and the V segment lost 0 bases, leaving 7 bases of the junction unmatched. CDR3 length: 17 amino acids. Germline V gene lookup returns CDR1 LGHDT and CDR2 YNNKEL (reference sequence). CDR3 protein: CASSQDSGRAGKETQYF. CDR3 in DNA: TGTGCCAGCAGCCAAGACAGCGGGAGGGCTGGTAAAGAGACCCAGTACTTC.

This chain joins TRBV27 and TRBJ2-3; no definite D call. Trimming cost V 1 base and J 5 bases, with 7 bases left between them. The CDR3 has 13 amino acids. The V gene's germline CDR1 is MNHEY and CDR2 SMNVEV (reference sequence). The CDR3 spells CASSLYPGDTQYF. Here the CDR3 DNA reads TGTGCCAGCAGTTTATACCCCGGAGATACGCAGTATTTT.

This chain joins TRBV4-2 and TRBJ1-2; 12 bases fit TRBD1. Per germline, CDR1 LGHNA and CDR2 YNFKEQ. The ends lost 3 bases at V and 5 bases at J; junction bases unmatched: 4. This CDR3 has 15 residues. This CDR3 is CASSHPGQGAYGYTF. The CDR3 nucleotides are TGTGCCAGCAGCCATCCGGGACAGGGGGCGTATGGCTACACCTTC.